The clone carrying this T cell receptor beta chain showed up just a few times. Its matching antigen is unknown. This record belongs to a study of post-analysis software for immune sequencing data. The authors incorporated unique molecular identifiers into the TCR beta cDNA libraries. TCRdb passed the PCR reads through MiXCR, listing each CDR3 protein once. Of hundreds of thousands of distinct CDR3 sequences in the sample, around 40% were seen once. Study-level results: The five TRBV segments detected at higher frequency in patients than in controls included TRBV5-6, TRBV5-1 and TRBV20-1. Strong co-clustering by F measure was evident for samples that had been prepared in the same batch. The normalized Chao1 diversity of multiple sclerosis patients was significantly lower than that of controls.

The CDR3 spans 13 residues. The germline V gene has CDR1 SGHRS and CDR2 YFSETQ. Trimming cost V 0 bases and J 2 bases, with 6 bases left between them. The V and J genes are TRBV5-1 and TRBJ2-7; D is ambiguous. The sequence derives from a girl under 18 with multiple sclerosis. Sequencing used blood. CDR3 region: CASSLAVAYEQYF. The CDR3 bases are TGCGCCAGCAGCTTGGCCGTCGCCTACGAGCAGTACTTC. The full variable domain, its missing parts supplied by reference TRBV5-1 and TRBJ2-7, is KAGVTQTPRYLIKTRGQQVTLSCSPISGHRSVSWYQQTPGQGLQFLFEYFSETQRNKGNFPGRFSGRQFSNSRSEMNVSTLELGDSALYLCASSLAVAYEQYFGPGTRLTVT.